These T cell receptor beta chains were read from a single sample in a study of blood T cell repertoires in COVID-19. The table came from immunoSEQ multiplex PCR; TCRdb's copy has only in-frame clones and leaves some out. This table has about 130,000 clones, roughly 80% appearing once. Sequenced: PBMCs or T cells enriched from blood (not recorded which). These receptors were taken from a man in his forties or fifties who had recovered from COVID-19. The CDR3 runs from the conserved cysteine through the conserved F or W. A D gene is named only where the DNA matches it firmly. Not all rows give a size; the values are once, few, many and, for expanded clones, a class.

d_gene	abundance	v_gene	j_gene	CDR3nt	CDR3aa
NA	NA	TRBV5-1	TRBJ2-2	TGCGCCAGCAGGGTGACAGGCCTCACTGGCACCGGGGAGCTGTTTTTT	CASRVTGLTGTGELFF
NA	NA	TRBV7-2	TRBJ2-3	TGTGCCAGCAGCTTCAGGACTAGCACAGATACGCAGTATTTT	CASSFRTSTDTQYF
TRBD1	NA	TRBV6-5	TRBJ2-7	TGTGCCAGCAGTTACCCAGGGACAGGGGGTTACGAGCAGTACTTC	CASSYPGTGGYEQYF
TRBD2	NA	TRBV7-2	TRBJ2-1	TGTGCCAGCAGCTTAAGACTAGCGGGGGCGAGCTCCTACAATGAGCAGTTCTTC	CASSLRLAGASSYNEQFF
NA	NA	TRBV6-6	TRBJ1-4	TGTGCCAGCGGAATAACAGGGAGAGGGTTTGGTGAAAAACTGTTTTTT	CASGITGRGFGEKLFF
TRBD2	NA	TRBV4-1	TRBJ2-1	TGCGCCAGCAGCCAAGTGCGGGGGGGCATCGTCTACAATGAGCAGTTCTTC	CASSQVRGGIVYNEQFF
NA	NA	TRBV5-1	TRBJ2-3	TGCGCCAGCAGCCCCGCCCAGGTCACAGATACGCAGTATTTT	CASSPAQVTDTQYF
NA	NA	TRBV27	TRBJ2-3	TGTGCCAGCGGGGCAAGCCCAGATACGCAGTATTTT	CASGASPDTQYF
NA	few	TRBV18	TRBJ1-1	TGTGCCAGCTCACTCATTCCCGCTACAGGGCCCACCCTTCGGGCTTTCTTT	CASSLIPATGPTLRAFF
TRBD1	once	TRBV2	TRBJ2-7	TGTGCCAGCAGTGCCTCCCGGGACAGGATATTTTACGAGCAGTACTTC	CASSASRDRIFYEQYF
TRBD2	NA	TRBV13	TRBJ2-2	TGTGCCAGCAGCCCGTGGGGTGTGGCGGGGGGCTGGAACACCGGGGAGCTGTTTTTT	CASSPWGVAGGWNTGELFF
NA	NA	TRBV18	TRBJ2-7	TGTGCCAGCTCACTCACCAAGTCCGGGGGTAAGGACGAGCAGTACTTC	CASSLTKSGGKDEQYF
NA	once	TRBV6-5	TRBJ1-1	TGTGCCAGCAGTTACTCGACTGGGAACACTGAAGCTTTCTTT	CASSYSTGNTEAFF
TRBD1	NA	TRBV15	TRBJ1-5	TGTGCCACCAGCAGAGACCACGGAGGACAGGGATATCAGCCCCAGCATTTT	CATSRDHGGQGYQPQHF
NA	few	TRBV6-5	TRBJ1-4	TGTGCCAGCAGTCCCAACAGGGTGGCTAATGAAAAACTGTTTTTT	CASSPNRVANEKLFF
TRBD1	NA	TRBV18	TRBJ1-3	TGTGCCAGCTCACCAACGAATACAGGGGCCTCTGGAAACACCATATATTTT	CASSPTNTGASGNTIYF
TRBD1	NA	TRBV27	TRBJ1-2	TGTGCCAGTGGGGACAGCCGCGGCTACACCTTC	CASGDSRGYTF
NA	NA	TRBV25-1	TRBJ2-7	TGTGCCAGCAGTGCAGGCTACGAGCAGTACTTC	CASSAGYEQYF
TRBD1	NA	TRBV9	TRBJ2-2	TGTGCCAGCAGCCTCAAATCCGGGACAGGGGGCGCCGACACCGGGGAGCTGTTTTTT	CASSLKSGTGGADTGELFF
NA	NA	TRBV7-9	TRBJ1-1	TGTGCCAGCAGCCTGGGAGCGAACACTGAAGCTTTCTTT	CASSLGANTEAFF
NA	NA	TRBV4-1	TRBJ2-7	TGCGCCAGCAGCCAAGAATCCGGGAGCTCCTACGAGCAGTACTTC	CASSQESGSSYEQYF
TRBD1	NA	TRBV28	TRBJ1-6	TGTGCCAGCGAACTACAAACGGGACAGAGGAATTCACCCCTCCACTTT	CASELQTGQRNSPLHF
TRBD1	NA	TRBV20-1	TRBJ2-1	TGCAGTGCTAGTCGGACCGGGACAGGGTACTACAATGAGCAGTTCTTC	CSASRTGTGYYNEQFF
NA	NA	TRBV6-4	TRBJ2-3	TGTGCCAGCAGACGGACACCTAGCACAGATACGCAGTATTTT	CASRRTPSTDTQYF
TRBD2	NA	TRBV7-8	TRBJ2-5	TGTGCCAGCATGGCGGGGGGCGGAGAGACCCAGTACTTC	CASMAGGGETQYF
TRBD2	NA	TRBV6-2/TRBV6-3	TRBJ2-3	TGTGCCAGCACCCCACGAAGCGGGGGTGGCACAGATACGCAGTATTTT	CASTPRSGGGTDTQYF
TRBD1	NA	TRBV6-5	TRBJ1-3	TGTGCCAGCAGTTCGACAGGGACCTCATCCGGAAACACCATATATTTT	CASSSTGTSSGNTIYF
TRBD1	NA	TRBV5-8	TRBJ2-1	TGTGCCAGCAGCTTTTTTCGAGGGGGCCTGGTGGATGAGCAGTTCTTC	CASSFFRGGLVDEQFF
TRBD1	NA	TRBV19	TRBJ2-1	TGTGCCAGTACCTCAGGGGTGGACAGGGGGTATGAGCAGTTCTTC	CASTSGVDRGYEQFF
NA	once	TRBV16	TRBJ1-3	TGTGCCAGCAGCCAATCTAGCGGTCCTGGAAACACCATATATTTT	CASSQSSGPGNTIYF
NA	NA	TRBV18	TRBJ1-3	TGTGCCAGCTCACCATCGGGAAACACCATATATTTT	CASSPSGNTIYF
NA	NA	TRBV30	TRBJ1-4	TGTGCCTGGAGTGGGCGGTTTCGTGAAAAACTGTTTTTT	CAWSGRFREKLFF
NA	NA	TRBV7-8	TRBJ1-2	TGTGCCAGCAGCTTAGGAGCCAACTATGGCTACACCTTC	CASSLGANYGYTF
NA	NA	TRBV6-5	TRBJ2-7	TGTGCCAGCAGTTACAGCAGGGTGTGGGGCTCCTACGAGCAGTACTTC	CASSYSRVWGSYEQYF
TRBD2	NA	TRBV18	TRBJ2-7	TGTGCCAGCTCAAGCGGACTAGTTGGATCCTACGAGCAGTACTTC	CASSSGLVGSYEQYF
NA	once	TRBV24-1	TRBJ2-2	TGTGCCACCAGTGGCGTGACCGGGGAGCTGTTTTTT	CATSGVTGELFF
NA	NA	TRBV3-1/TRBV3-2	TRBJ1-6	TGTGCCAGCAGGGGCAGTAGCTCCTATAATTCACCCCTCCACTTT	CASRGSSSYNSPLHF
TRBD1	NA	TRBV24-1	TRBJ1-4	TGTGCCACCAGTGACCCTACAGGGGATGGTGAAAAACTGTTTTTT	CATSDPTGDGEKLFF
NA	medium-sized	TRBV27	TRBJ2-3	TGTGCCAGCAGCCCCCAACCGGGACTGCGAGATACGCAGTATTTT	CASSPQPGLRDTQYF
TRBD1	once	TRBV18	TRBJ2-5	TGTGCCAGCTCCTACGGACAGGGAGGTTTTGAGACCCAGTACTTC	CASSYGQGGFETQYF
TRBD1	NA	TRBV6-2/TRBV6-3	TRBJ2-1	TGTGCCAGCAGTTACAACGATGGGCCAGGGGGCCTGGATGAGCAGTTCTTC	CASSYNDGPGGLDEQFF
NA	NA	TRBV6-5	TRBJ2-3	TGTGCCAGCAGTCTTCAGGGTTTTAGGACAGATACGCAGTATTTT	CASSLQGFRTDTQYF
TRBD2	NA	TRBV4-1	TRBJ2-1	TGCGCCAGCAGCCGCGGGACTAGCGGGGGGTATGAGCAGTTCTTC	CASSRGTSGGYEQFF